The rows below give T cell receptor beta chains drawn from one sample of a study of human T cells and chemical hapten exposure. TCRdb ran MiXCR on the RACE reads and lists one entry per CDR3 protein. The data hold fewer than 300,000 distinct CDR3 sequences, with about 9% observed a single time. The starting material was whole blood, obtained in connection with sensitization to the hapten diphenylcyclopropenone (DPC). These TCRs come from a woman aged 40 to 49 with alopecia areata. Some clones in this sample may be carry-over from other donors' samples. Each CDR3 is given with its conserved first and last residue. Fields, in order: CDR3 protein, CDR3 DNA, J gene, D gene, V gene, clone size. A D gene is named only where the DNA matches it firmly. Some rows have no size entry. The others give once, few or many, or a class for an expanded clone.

cdr3_aa: CASSFDNRGANTGELFF
cdr3_nt: TGCGCCAGCAGCTTTGATAATAGGGGGGCGAACACCGGGGAGCTGTTTTTT
j_call: TRBJ2-2
d_call: -
v_call: TRBV5-1
clone_size: few

cdr3_aa: CASSQSLLAGKAEQYF
cdr3_nt: TGTGCCAGCAGCCAATCCCTCTTAGCGGGTAAGGCCGAGCAGTACTTC
j_call: TRBJ2-7
d_call: TRBD2
v_call: TRBV14
clone_size: many

cdr3_aa: CASSFDSQNSLGYTF
cdr3_nt: TGTGCCAGCAGCTTCGACAGCCAGAACTCACTTGGCTACACCTTC
j_call: TRBJ1-2
d_call: -
v_call: TRBV6-5
clone_size: -

cdr3_aa: CSARDPSGSDYEQYF
cdr3_nt: TGCAGTGCTAGAGATCCCAGCGGGAGCGACTACGAGCAGTACTTC
j_call: TRBJ2-7
d_call: TRBD2
v_call: TRBV20-1
clone_size: -

cdr3_aa: CASSTSRQDPYEQYF
cdr3_nt: TGTGCCAGTAGTACCAGCCGACAGGACCCCTACGAGCAGTACTTC
j_call: TRBJ2-7
d_call: -
v_call: TRBV19
clone_size: -

cdr3_aa: CSGRRTDSTDTQYF
cdr3_nt: TGCAGTGGTCGGCGAACTGACAGCACAGATACGCAGTATTTT
j_call: TRBJ2-3
d_call: -
v_call: TRBV20-1
clone_size: -

cdr3_aa: CASSRPSLAPYEQYF
cdr3_nt: TGTGCCAGCAGTCGGCCGTCCTTAGCACCCTACGAGCAGTACTTC
j_call: TRBJ2-7
d_call: -
v_call: TRBV12-3/TRBV12-4
clone_size: many

cdr3_aa: CASSAQGTTGELFF
cdr3_nt: TGTGCCAGCAGTGCACAGGGGACCACCGGGGAGCTGTTTTTT
j_call: TRBJ2-2
d_call: TRBD1
v_call: TRBV6-4
clone_size: few

cdr3_aa: CASSLETGAQETQYF
cdr3_nt: TGTGCCAGCAGCTTGGAAACAGGGGCGCAAGAGACCCAGTACTTC
j_call: TRBJ2-5
d_call: TRBD1
v_call: TRBV5-4
clone_size: -

cdr3_aa: CASSFSTGGETQYF
cdr3_nt: TGTGCCAGCAGCTTTTCCACAGGGGGAGAGACCCAGTACTTC
j_call: TRBJ2-5
d_call: TRBD1
v_call: TRBV7-9
clone_size: -

cdr3_aa: CASSLGGSKNIQYF
cdr3_nt: TGTGCCAGCAGCTTAGGCGGGTCCAAAAACATTCAGTACTTC
j_call: TRBJ2-4
d_call: -
v_call: TRBV11-2
clone_size: -

cdr3_aa: CASSYRTGTTDTQYF
cdr3_nt: TGTGCCAGCAGTTACCGGACAGGGACGACAGATACGCAGTATTTT
j_call: TRBJ2-3
d_call: TRBD1
v_call: TRBV2
clone_size: -

cdr3_aa: CASSSGSRNYNEQFF
cdr3_nt: TGCGCCAGCAGCTCCGGGAGCAGGAACTACAATGAGCAGTTCTTC
j_call: TRBJ2-1
d_call: -
v_call: TRBV5-1
clone_size: few

cdr3_aa: CASSLQGARFTEAFF
cdr3_nt: TGTGCCAGCAGCTTACAGGGGGCGCGGTTTACTGAAGCTTTCTTT
j_call: TRBJ1-1
d_call: TRBD1
v_call: TRBV7-2
clone_size: few

cdr3_aa: CASSQSQASGKLNTGELFF
cdr3_nt: TGTGCCAGCAGCCAAAGTCAAGCTAGCGGAAAATTAAACACCGGGGAGCTGTTTTTT
j_call: TRBJ2-2
d_call: TRBD2
v_call: TRBV4-2
clone_size: few

cdr3_aa: CASSPDRVSPLHF
cdr3_nt: TGCGCCAGCAGCCCGGACCGGGTCTCACCCCTCCACTTT
j_call: TRBJ1-6
d_call: -
v_call: TRBV5-1
clone_size: -

cdr3_aa: CSASGTSNTGELFF
cdr3_nt: TGCAGTGCTAGTGGGACCTCGAACACCGGGGAGCTGTTTTTT
j_call: TRBJ2-2
d_call: -
v_call: TRBV20-1
clone_size: many

cdr3_aa: CASSPPGYQETQYF
cdr3_nt: TGTGCCAGCAGCCCCCCGGGCTACCAAGAGACCCAGTACTTC
j_call: TRBJ2-5
d_call: -
v_call: TRBV7-2
clone_size: -

cdr3_aa: CASSLGSLGSGGDYEQYF
cdr3_nt: TGTGCCAGCAGCTTAGGAAGTCTTGGGTCAGGGGGCGATTACGAGCAGTACTTC
j_call: TRBJ2-7
d_call: TRBD1
v_call: TRBV7-9
clone_size: -

cdr3_aa: CAIRGTTSGNTIYF
cdr3_nt: TGTGCCATCAGGGGGACAACTTCTGGAAACACCATATATTTT
j_call: TRBJ1-3
d_call: -
v_call: TRBV10-3
clone_size: -

cdr3_aa: CASSYPRQGPTSPYEQYF
cdr3_nt: TGTGCCAGCAGTTACCCGAGGCAGGGGCCGACCAGCCCCTACGAGCAGTACTTC
j_call: TRBJ2-7
d_call: -
v_call: TRBV6-2/TRBV6-3
clone_size: few

cdr3_aa: CATRSGRHTVPGQETQYF
cdr3_nt: TGTGCCACCCGTAGCGGGAGGCATACTGTACCGGGGCAAGAGACCCAGTACTTC
j_call: TRBJ2-5
d_call: TRBD2
v_call: TRBV12-3/TRBV12-4
clone_size: once

cdr3_aa: CSVEGDSGTGDSGNTIYF
cdr3_nt: TGCAGCGTTGAAGGGGATTCCGGGACAGGGGACTCTGGAAACACCATATATTTT
j_call: TRBJ1-3
d_call: TRBD1
v_call: TRBV29-1
clone_size: many

cdr3_aa: CASSFGQGSRFSNQPQHF
cdr3_nt: TGTGCCAGTAGTTTTGGACAGGGATCTCGTTTTAGCAATCAGCCCCAGCATTTT
j_call: TRBJ1-5
d_call: TRBD1
v_call: TRBV19
clone_size: many

cdr3_aa: CASSENAGRNQPQHF
cdr3_nt: TGTGCCAGCAGTGAAAACGCAGGGAGGAATCAGCCCCAGCATTTT
j_call: TRBJ1-5
d_call: -
v_call: TRBV2
clone_size: few

cdr3_aa: CASSQGGRFYEQYF
cdr3_nt: TGCGCCAGCAGCCAAGGGGGGAGGTTCTACGAGCAGTACTTC
j_call: TRBJ2-7
d_call: -
v_call: TRBV4-1
clone_size: -

cdr3_aa: CSARVSFEFNGYTF
cdr3_nt: TGCAGTGCTAGAGTTTCCTTTGAATTTAATGGCTACACCTTC
j_call: TRBJ1-2
d_call: -
v_call: TRBV20-1
clone_size: many

cdr3_aa: CASRPGTSGPRPYF
cdr3_nt: TGTGCCAGCAGACCCGGGACTAGCGGGCCGAGGCCGTACTTC
j_call: TRBJ2-7
d_call: TRBD2
v_call: TRBV6-5
clone_size: few

cdr3_aa: CASSQRASGSGNEQFF
cdr3_nt: TGCGCCAGCTCCCAGAGGGCTAGCGGGAGCGGTAATGAGCAGTTCTTC
j_call: TRBJ2-1
d_call: TRBD2
v_call: TRBV23-1
clone_size: -

cdr3_aa: CASRPQGSEQYF
cdr3_nt: TGTGCCAGCAGACCCCAGGGGTCCGAGCAGTACTTC
j_call: TRBJ2-7
d_call: -
v_call: TRBV28
clone_size: many

cdr3_aa: CASRPGLDQETQYF
cdr3_nt: TGTGCCAGCAGGCCGGGACTAGACCAAGAGACCCAGTACTTC
j_call: TRBJ2-5
d_call: TRBD2
v_call: TRBV12-3/TRBV12-4
clone_size: -

cdr3_aa: CASSGEHGSNQPQHF
cdr3_nt: TGTGCCAGTAGTGGCGAGCACGGGAGCAATCAGCCCCAGCATTTT
j_call: TRBJ1-5
d_call: -
v_call: TRBV19
clone_size: -

cdr3_aa: CASSRRGTLRGYTF
cdr3_nt: TGTGCCAGCAGCCGCAGGGGCACCCTGAGAGGGTACACCTTC
j_call: TRBJ1-2
d_call: -
v_call: TRBV28
clone_size: many

cdr3_aa: CASSLEGRSWDTQYF
cdr3_nt: TGTGCCAGCAGCTTAGAGGGACGATCATGGGATACGCAGTATTTT
j_call: TRBJ2-3
d_call: -
v_call: TRBV7-9
clone_size: few

cdr3_aa: CATSRGYPGATTNEKLFF
cdr3_nt: TGTGCCACCAGCAGAGGGTATCCGGGGGCAACAACTAATGAAAAACTGTTTTTT
j_call: TRBJ1-4
d_call: -
v_call: TRBV15
clone_size: few

cdr3_aa: CASSLRDLRNTGELFF
cdr3_nt: TGTGCCAGCAGCCTCCGGGACTTGAGGAACACCGGGGAGCTGTTTTTT
j_call: TRBJ2-2
d_call: -
v_call: TRBV7-8
clone_size: few

cdr3_aa: CASSLALGTSYHEQYF
cdr3_nt: TGTGCCAGCAGCTTAGCGCTGGGGACTAGTTACCACGAGCAGTACTTC
j_call: TRBJ2-7
d_call: TRBD2
v_call: TRBV7-9
clone_size: few

cdr3_aa: CASSPRQAVSGNTIYF
cdr3_nt: TGTGCCAGCAGCCCTCGACAGGCAGTTTCTGGAAACACCATATATTTT
j_call: TRBJ1-3
d_call: -
v_call: TRBV3-1
clone_size: many

cdr3_aa: CASRDQETQYF
cdr3_nt: TGCGCCAGCCGGGACCAAGAGACCCAGTACTTC
j_call: TRBJ2-5
d_call: -
v_call: TRBV5-1
clone_size: -

cdr3_aa: CASSLDAAGGYTF
cdr3_nt: TGCGCCAGCAGCTTGGATGCGGCGGGAGGCTACACCTTC
j_call: TRBJ1-2
d_call: -
v_call: TRBV5-1
clone_size: few

cdr3_aa: CASSPPRTSIETQYF
cdr3_nt: TGTGCCAGCAGTCCTCCCAGGACTAGCATCGAGACCCAGTACTTC
j_call: TRBJ2-5
d_call: TRBD2
v_call: TRBV28
clone_size: -

cdr3_aa: CASTFRGGGYEQYF
cdr3_nt: TGTGCCAGCACTTTTCGAGGGGGAGGTTACGAGCAGTACTTC
j_call: TRBJ2-7
d_call: -
v_call: TRBV12-3/TRBV12-4
clone_size: few

cdr3_aa: CASSQDRGQNSGYTF
cdr3_nt: TGCGCCAGCAGCCAAGACAGGGGGCAAAATAGCGGCTACACCTTC
j_call: TRBJ1-2
d_call: TRBD1
v_call: TRBV4-3
clone_size: -

cdr3_aa: CASTNPKTGYTQYF
cdr3_nt: TGTGCCAGCACCAACCCAAAGACAGGGTACACGCAGTATTTT
j_call: TRBJ2-3
d_call: TRBD1
v_call: TRBV6-2/TRBV6-3
clone_size: few

cdr3_aa: CATSRPSYNSPLHF
cdr3_nt: TGTGCCACCTCGAGACCCAGCTATAATTCACCCCTCCACTTT
j_call: TRBJ1-6
d_call: -
v_call: TRBV28
clone_size: -

cdr3_aa: CSAYITTNEKLFF
cdr3_nt: TGCAGCGCCTACATAACAACTAATGAAAAACTGTTTTTT
j_call: TRBJ1-4
d_call: -
v_call: TRBV29-1
clone_size: many